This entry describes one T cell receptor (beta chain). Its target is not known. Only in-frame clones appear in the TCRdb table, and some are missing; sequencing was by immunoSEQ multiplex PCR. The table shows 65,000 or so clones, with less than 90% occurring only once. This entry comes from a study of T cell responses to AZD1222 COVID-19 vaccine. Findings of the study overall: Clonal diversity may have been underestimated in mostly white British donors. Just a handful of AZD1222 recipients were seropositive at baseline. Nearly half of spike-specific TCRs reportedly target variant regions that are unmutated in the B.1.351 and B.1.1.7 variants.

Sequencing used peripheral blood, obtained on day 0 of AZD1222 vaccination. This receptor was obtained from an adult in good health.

The CDR3 nucleotides read TGTGCCAGCAGTTCACGACTCTTAGGGGAAGTGCGTGGCTACACCTTC. Encoded protein: CASSSRLLGEVRGYTF. The chain combines TRBV27 with TRBJ1-2, with a possible D match to TRBD1 (5 bases). The V gene's germline CDR1 is MNHEY and CDR2 SMNVEV (reference sequence). Deletions cut 4 bases from V and 7 bases from J, with 22 bases between. This CDR3 contains 16 residues.